The clone carrying this T cell receptor (beta chain) was seen once. Its antigen is not known. Using immunoSEQ multiplex PCR, the repertoire was profiled, and TCRdb retains in-frame clones only, with some absent. The sample shows just over 25,000 clones, about 88% of them seen only once. Every patient had mismatch repair deficiency by PCR or immunohistochemistry. A few pembrolizumab responders had their TCRs sequenced. The CDR3 length is 15 residues. J gave up 8 bases and V 5 bases, and 9 bases lay outside the gene matches. CDR1 is MDHEN and CDR2 is SYDVKM in the germline V gene. The sample comes from a study of PD-1 blockade in mismatch repair-deficient tumors. For the study at large: Enrolled about 2012-2016, patients had progressing, pretreated mismatch repair-deficient cancers of around twelve types. Findings and limits, study-wide: Tumor-resident clones, often absent from pretreatment blood, expanded after pembrolizumab and then contracted.

The TCR comes from an adult with mismatch repair-deficient cancer. This rearrangement joins TRBV28 to TRBJ1-4; TRBD1 aligns across 9 bases. Sequences were derived from PBMCs, sampled before pembrolizumab treatment. The CDR3 protein is CASSRRDRVSEKLFF. DNA for the CDR3: TGTGCCAGCAGTCGCCGGGACAGGGTATCAGAAAAACTGTTTTTT.